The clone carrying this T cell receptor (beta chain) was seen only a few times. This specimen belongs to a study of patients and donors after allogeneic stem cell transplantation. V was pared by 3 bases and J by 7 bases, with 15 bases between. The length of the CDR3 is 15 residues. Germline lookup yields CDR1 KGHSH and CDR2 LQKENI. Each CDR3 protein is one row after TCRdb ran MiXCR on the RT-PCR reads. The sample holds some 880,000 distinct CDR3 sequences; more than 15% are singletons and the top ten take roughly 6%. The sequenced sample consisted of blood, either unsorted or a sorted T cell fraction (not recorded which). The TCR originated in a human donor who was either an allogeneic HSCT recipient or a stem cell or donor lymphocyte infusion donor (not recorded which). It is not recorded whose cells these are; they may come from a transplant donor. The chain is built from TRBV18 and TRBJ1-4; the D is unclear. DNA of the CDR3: TGTGCCAGCTCACCCCCTGGGTCCGGCGGTGAAAAACTGTTTTTT. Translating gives CASSPPGSGGEKLFF.